The rows below give T cell receptor beta chains drawn from one sample of a study of T cell clonotyping in hematopoietic cell transplantation. Clones were sequenced by immunoSEQ multiplex PCR, and TCRdb holds only the in-frame ones, with some missing. The sample includes about 41,000 clones, approximately 80% of them seen just once. The sequencing here drew on peripheral blood mononuclear cells, taken before stem cell transplant. Every receptor here comes from a man in his fifties or sixties with myelodysplastic syndrome. Some clones in this sample may be carry-over from other donors' samples. CDR3s include the opening cysteine and the closing phenylalanine or tryptophan. The order of the fields is clone size, J gene, D gene, V gene, CDR3 protein, CDR3 DNA. D genes are given only for firm matches. Not all rows give a size; the values are once, few, many and, for expanded clones, a class.

>few|TRBJ2-5|NA|TRBV5-1
CASSLGEGRETQYF
TGCGCCAGCAGCTTGGGCGAGGGACGAGAGACCCAGTACTTC
>few|TRBJ1-1|NA|TRBV7-2
CASSFSVNTEAFF
TGTGCCAGCAGCTTTTCGGTGAACACTGAAGCTTTCTTT
>once|TRBJ2-7|NA|TRBV7-2
CASSYRQSYEQYF
TGTGCCAGCAGCTACCGACAGTCCTACGAGCAGTACTTC
>NA|TRBJ1-2|NA|TRBV7-2
CASRSEWVGYTF
TGTGCCAGCAGATCAGAGTGGGTGGGCTACACCTTC
>once|TRBJ2-7|NA|TRBV6-6
CASSYNTHSSYEQYF
TGTGCCAGCAGTTACAACACACACTCCTCCTACGAGCAGTACTTC
>NA|TRBJ1-2|TRBD1|TRBV5-8
CASSLYGTGANYGYTF
TGTGCCAGCAGCTTGTACGGGACAGGGGCGAACTATGGCTACACCTTC
>few|TRBJ2-2|TRBD1|TRBV19
CASSPRGQSTGELFF
TGTGCCAGTAGTCCCAGGGGGCAAAGCACCGGGGAGCTGTTTTTT
>NA|TRBJ1-1|NA|TRBV5-6
CASSLGPLGWAFF
TGTGCCAGCAGCTTGGGGCCATTGGGTTGGGCTTTCTTT
>NA|TRBJ2-3|TRBD2|TRBV5-4
CASSSAPMGLADSTDTQYF
TGTGCCAGCAGCTCGGCCCCTATGGGACTAGCGGATAGCACAGATACGCAGTATTTT
>medium-sized|TRBJ1-1|TRBD1|TRBV2
CASFWTGSTEAFF
TGTGCCAGCTTTTGGACAGGGTCGACTGAAGCTTTCTTT
>NA|TRBJ2-7|NA|TRBV5-6
CASSWLGRDEQYF
TGTGCCAGCAGCTGGTTGGGAAGGGACGAGCAGTACTTC
>NA|TRBJ1-2|NA|TRBV4-1
CASSPDYRRKNYGYTF
TGCGCCAGCAGCCCCGACTACAGGAGAAAAAACTATGGCTACACCTTC